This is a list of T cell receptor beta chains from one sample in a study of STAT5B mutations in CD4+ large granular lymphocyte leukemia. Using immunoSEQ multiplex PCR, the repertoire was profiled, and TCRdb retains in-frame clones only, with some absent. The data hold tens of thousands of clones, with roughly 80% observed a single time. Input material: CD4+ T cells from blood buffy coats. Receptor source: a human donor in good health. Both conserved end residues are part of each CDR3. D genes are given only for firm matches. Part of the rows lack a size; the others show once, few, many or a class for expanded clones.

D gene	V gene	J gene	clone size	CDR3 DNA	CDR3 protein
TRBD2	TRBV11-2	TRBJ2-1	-	TGTGCCAGCAGCTTAGAGCCTAGCGGTAGGAATGAGCAGTTCTTC	CASSLEPSGRNEQFF
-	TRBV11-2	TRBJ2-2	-	TGTGCCAGCAGCTTAGGTACCCTGAACACCGGGGAGCTGTTTTTT	CASSLGTLNTGELFF
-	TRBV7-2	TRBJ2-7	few	TGTGCCAGCAGCTCGACACGGGATATCGGGGCCTACTACGAGCAGTACTTC	CASSSTRDIGAYYEQYF
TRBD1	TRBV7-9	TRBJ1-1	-	TGTGCCAGCAGCGCGAGACAGGGTATGAACACTGAAGCTTTCTTT	CASSARQGMNTEAFF
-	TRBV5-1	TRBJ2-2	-	TGCGCCAGCAGAGAGGTGGACACCGGGGAGCTGTTTTTT	CASREVDTGELFF
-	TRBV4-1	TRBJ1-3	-	TGCGCCAGCAGCCGAGCCTCCCGGGACCCTGGAAACACCATATATTTT	CASSRASRDPGNTIYF
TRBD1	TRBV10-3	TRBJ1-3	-	TGTGCCACCTTACAGGGGGCGAAGGGAAACACCATATATTTT	CATLQGAKGNTIYF
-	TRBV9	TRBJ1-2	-	TGTGCCAGCAGCAACCAGCGAACTAACTATGGCTACACCTTC	CASSNQRTNYGYTF
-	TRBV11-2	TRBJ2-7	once	TGTGCCAGCCTCCTATCCGGGACTGTGCCCTACGAGCAGTACTTC	CASLLSGTVPYEQYF
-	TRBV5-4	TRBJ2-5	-	TGTGCCAGCAGCTTGGGACAGCCGGGGGAGACCCAGTACTTC	CASSLGQPGETQYF
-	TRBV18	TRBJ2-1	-	TGTGCCAGCTCACCGGTGGGGGAGTTATGGAATGAGCAGTTCTTC	CASSPVGELWNEQFF
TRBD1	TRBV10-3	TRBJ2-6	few	TGTGCCATCACCCCGGGACAGGGGTTCTCTGGGGCCAACGTCCTGACTTTC	CAITPGQGFSGANVLTF
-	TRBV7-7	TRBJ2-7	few	TGTGCTAGCAGCCGGGACGGCTACGAGCAGTACTTC	CASSRDGYEQYF
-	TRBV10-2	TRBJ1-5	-	TGCGCCAGCGCACCCCGGGCCCGAAATCAGCCCCAGCATTTT	CASAPRARNQPQHF
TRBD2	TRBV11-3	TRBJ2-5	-	TGTGCCAGCAGCGGGTTGGGAGGTAGCGGGATGGTGACCCAGTACTTC	CASSGLGGSGMVTQYF
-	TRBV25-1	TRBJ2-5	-	TGTGCCAGCAGTGAATTGAGCGAGACCCAGTACTTC	CASSELSETQYF